This T cell receptor beta chain was found in a study of a mutant IDH1 vaccine in newly diagnosed glioma. Study-level background: Commencement of vaccination occurred 4-6 weeks following radiotherapy alone, or concurrently with temozolomide cycles.

Time point meaning: week 23, last vaccination. Alongside topical imiquimod, each dose of vaccine comprised 300 ug of mutant IDH1 20-mer peptide. The study enrolled donors with new WHO grade 3 or 4 IDH1-mutant, ATRX-lost astrocytomas. Libraries were prepared by immunoSEQ multiplex PCR; TCRdb keeps only in-frame clonotypes and omits some of them. The sample records about 38,000 clones, more than 80% being singletons. As concerns this clone: Antigen specificity is unknown.

Overall study findings and caveats: The study observed vaccine-induced immune responses in more than 80% of patients.

Germline V CDR1 and CDR2: MGHRA, YSYEKL. This CDR3 spans 13 amino acids. V was trimmed by 2 bases and J by 1 base, leaving 5 bases between them. The chain couples TRBV4-1 to TRBJ1-2, with D uncertain. Specimen: PBMCs, collected from a glioma patient whose treatment included an IDH1 peptide vaccine. The receptor's source is a man in his forties with glioma. The CDR3 reads CASSQQFNYGYTF. The CDR3 bases are TGCGCCAGCAGCCAACAGTTTAACTATGGCTACACCTTC.